Listed below are T cell receptor beta chains from one sample, sequenced in a study of cytotoxic CD8 clonotypes in ibrutinib-treated CLL. Libraries were prepared by immunoSEQ multiplex PCR; TCRdb keeps only in-frame clonotypes and omits some of them. Of tens of thousands of clones in the sample, around 60% are singletons; the top ten hold approximately 5%. This specimen was PBMCs, taken before ibrutinib treatment. These receptors all stem from a human donor with chronic lymphocytic leukemia. The CDR3 runs from the conserved cysteine through the conserved F or W. The D gene is left open where the match is weak. Rows give clone size only sometimes, using once, few, many, or a class for an expanded clone.

clone size: NA; J gene: TRBJ2-7; V gene: TRBV29-1; D gene: NA; CDR3 DNA: TGCAGCGTTGAAGATTCCCACTACGAGCAGTACTTC; CDR3 protein: CSVEDSHYEQYF
clone size: NA; J gene: TRBJ2-1; V gene: TRBV5-1; D gene: TRBD1; CDR3 DNA: TGCGCCAGCAGCTTGGCAGCGACAGGGGGTGATTCCTACAATGAGCAGTTCTTC; CDR3 protein: CASSLAATGGDSYNEQFF
clone size: NA; J gene: TRBJ1-2; V gene: TRBV12-5; D gene: NA; CDR3 DNA: TGTGCTAGTGGTTTGGGGACAGCTAACTATGGCTACACCTTC; CDR3 protein: CASGLGTANYGYTF
clone size: few; J gene: TRBJ2-7; V gene: TRBV5-8; D gene: NA; CDR3 DNA: TGTGCCAGCAGCCGCATGGGGATTTACTCCTACGAGCAGTACTTC; CDR3 protein: CASSRMGIYSYEQYF
clone size: few; J gene: TRBJ1-2; V gene: TRBV28; D gene: NA; CDR3 DNA: TGTGCCAGCAGTTTAAAGGGGGGTAGAGCGGACGGCTACACCTTC; CDR3 protein: CASSLKGGRADGYTF
clone size: NA; J gene: TRBJ1-1; V gene: TRBV18; D gene: NA; CDR3 DNA: TGTGCCAGCTCACCACGGTTTGGAGGAACTGAAGCTTTCTTT; CDR3 protein: CASSPRFGGTEAFF
clone size: NA; J gene: TRBJ2-7; V gene: TRBV7-3; D gene: NA; CDR3 DNA: TGTGCCAGCAGCTTAGGGGGGCCCCTAGGGGTTTACGAGCAGTACTTC; CDR3 protein: CASSLGGPLGVYEQYF
clone size: few; J gene: TRBJ1-2; V gene: TRBV28; D gene: NA; CDR3 DNA: TGTGCCAGCACTTTGGGGGGCGGGTATGGCTACACCTTC; CDR3 protein: CASTLGGGYGYTF
clone size: few; J gene: TRBJ2-5; V gene: TRBV10-3; D gene: TRBD1; CDR3 DNA: TGTGCCATCAACGGTAGAAAGGGGGCAGAGACCCAGTACTTC; CDR3 protein: CAINGRKGAETQYF
clone size: NA; J gene: TRBJ1-1; V gene: TRBV2; D gene: TRBD1; CDR3 DNA: TGTGCCAGCAGTGGACAGGGCGCTGAAGCTTTCTTT; CDR3 protein: CASSGQGAEAFF
clone size: NA; J gene: TRBJ1-2; V gene: TRBV6-5; D gene: NA; CDR3 DNA: TGTGCCAGCAGTTACTCTGGGGGAGGTGGAGGCTACACCTTC; CDR3 protein: CASSYSGGGGGYTF
clone size: few; J gene: TRBJ1-2; V gene: TRBV19; D gene: NA; CDR3 DNA: TGTGCCAGTAGTATAGCCCCTGCAGGAGCCCTCTATGGCTACACCTTC; CDR3 protein: CASSIAPAGALYGYTF
clone size: NA; J gene: TRBJ2-7; V gene: TRBV28; D gene: NA; CDR3 DNA: TGTGCCAGCAGTTTTTACGGCTCCTACGAGCAGTACTTC; CDR3 protein: CASSFYGSYEQYF
clone size: NA; J gene: TRBJ2-2; V gene: TRBV9; D gene: NA; CDR3 DNA: TGTGCCAGCAGCCCTTGGGGGGTGAACACCGGGGAGCTGTTTTTT; CDR3 protein: CASSPWGVNTGELFF
clone size: medium-sized; J gene: TRBJ2-6; V gene: TRBV7-9; D gene: NA; CDR3 DNA: TGTGCCAGCAGCTTAGCGAGCGGGTTCTCTGGGGCCAACGTCCTGACTTTC; CDR3 protein: CASSLASGFSGANVLTF
clone size: few; J gene: TRBJ1-2; V gene: TRBV7-9; D gene: NA; CDR3 DNA: TGTGCCAGCAGCTTAGCGGGGACACAGCCTGTCTATGGCTACACCTTC; CDR3 protein: CASSLAGTQPVYGYTF
clone size: few; J gene: TRBJ1-1; V gene: TRBV2; D gene: NA; CDR3 DNA: TGTGCCAGCAGTGAAAGACAGTCGGTTGTCCCCCCTGAAGCTTTCTTT; CDR3 protein: CASSERQSVVPPEAFF
clone size: NA; J gene: TRBJ1-5; V gene: TRBV27; D gene: NA; CDR3 DNA: TGTACCTCTGGGGGAAGAGGTCAGCCCCAGCATTTT; CDR3 protein: CTSGGRGQPQHF
clone size: medium-sized; J gene: TRBJ1-1; V gene: TRBV5-4; D gene: NA; CDR3 DNA: TGTGCCAGCAGCTTGGCCGGGAACACTGAAGCTTTCTTT; CDR3 protein: CASSLAGNTEAFF
clone size: once; J gene: TRBJ1-5; V gene: TRBV2; D gene: NA; CDR3 DNA: TGTGCCAGCAGTGTTCGTGCAGCACGAAATCAGCCCCAGCATTTT; CDR3 protein: CASSVRAARNQPQHF
clone size: NA; J gene: TRBJ1-3; V gene: TRBV4-1; D gene: NA; CDR3 DNA: TGCGCCAGCAGCCAATCTCGACTGAGCTCTGGAAACACCATATATTTT; CDR3 protein: CASSQSRLSSGNTIYF
clone size: NA; J gene: TRBJ2-5; V gene: TRBV5-1; D gene: TRBD1; CDR3 DNA: TGCGCCAGCAGCTTGGGGGGACAGGGGGCGCGGGAGACCCAGTACTTC; CDR3 protein: CASSLGGQGARETQYF
clone size: NA; J gene: TRBJ1-3; V gene: TRBV28; D gene: NA; CDR3 DNA: TGTGCCAGCAGTTTGGGCATGAGCTCTGGAAACACCATATATTTT; CDR3 protein: CASSLGMSSGNTIYF
clone size: NA; J gene: TRBJ2-7; V gene: TRBV27; D gene: TRBD2; CDR3 DNA: TGTGCCAGCAGTCCCTCTCAAGCGGGAGGCCTAAACGAGCAGTACTTC; CDR3 protein: CASSPSQAGGLNEQYF
clone size: few; J gene: TRBJ2-1; V gene: TRBV19; D gene: TRBD2; CDR3 DNA: TGTGCCAGTAGATATAGCGGGGGGGCTTACAATGAGCAGTTCTTC; CDR3 protein: CASRYSGGAYNEQFF
clone size: NA; J gene: TRBJ1-4; V gene: TRBV2; D gene: NA; CDR3 DNA: TGTGCCAGCCAGGACGGCAGGACTAATGAAAAACTGTTTTTT; CDR3 protein: CASQDGRTNEKLFF
clone size: few; J gene: TRBJ1-1; V gene: TRBV21-1; D gene: NA; CDR3 DNA: TGTGCCAGCAGCAAAAGGTGGGATAAGAACACTGAAGCTTTCTTT; CDR3 protein: CASSKRWDKNTEAFF
clone size: NA; J gene: TRBJ2-3; V gene: TRBV5-6; D gene: NA; CDR3 DNA: TGTGCCAGCAGTGACCCTCGGGGCCCAGATACGCAGTATTTT; CDR3 protein: CASSDPRGPDTQYF
clone size: NA; J gene: TRBJ2-1; V gene: TRBV6-1; D gene: TRBD2; CDR3 DNA: TGTGCCAGCAGTGAGCCCCTCGTGCGGGGGGGCTCCTACAATGAGCAGTTCTTC; CDR3 protein: CASSEPLVRGGSYNEQFF
clone size: few; J gene: TRBJ1-1; V gene: TRBV12-5; D gene: NA; CDR3 DNA: TGTGCTAGTGCCCGTTTAAGTCCGGGGAACACTGAAGCTTTCTTT; CDR3 protein: CASARLSPGNTEAFF
clone size: NA; J gene: TRBJ1-5; V gene: TRBV19; D gene: NA; CDR3 DNA: TGTGCCAGTAGTATAGTGGGAACAGGGTTCGGAAGCAATCAGCCCCAGCATTTT; CDR3 protein: CASSIVGTGFGSNQPQHF
clone size: NA; J gene: TRBJ2-3; V gene: TRBV7-8; D gene: NA; CDR3 DNA: TGTGCCAGCAGCTCCCCCGCAGATACGCAGTATTTT; CDR3 protein: CASSSPADTQYF
clone size: few; J gene: TRBJ1-4; V gene: TRBV14; D gene: NA; CDR3 DNA: TGTGCCAGCAGCCAAGGGTTTACTAATGAAAAACTGTTTTTT; CDR3 protein: CASSQGFTNEKLFF
clone size: few; J gene: TRBJ2-7; V gene: TRBV11-2; D gene: NA; CDR3 DNA: TGTGCCAGCAGCTCGTCTGGTGGATACGAGCAGTACTTC; CDR3 protein: CASSSSGGYEQYF
clone size: NA; J gene: TRBJ2-5; V gene: TRBV29-1; D gene: NA; CDR3 DNA: TGCAGCGTTGGGGAGCTCCAAGGGACCCAGTACTTC; CDR3 protein: CSVGELQGTQYF
clone size: NA; J gene: TRBJ1-2; V gene: TRBV19; D gene: NA; CDR3 DNA: TGTGCCAGTAGTATTTCAGGGTCTAGCTATGGCTACACCTTC; CDR3 protein: CASSISGSSYGYTF
clone size: once; J gene: TRBJ1-1; V gene: TRBV28; D gene: NA; CDR3 DNA: TGTGCCAGCAGTTTAAGCTTCAGGGGCACTGAAGCTTTCTTT; CDR3 protein: CASSLSFRGTEAFF
clone size: NA; J gene: TRBJ2-5; V gene: TRBV9; D gene: NA; CDR3 DNA: TGTGCCAGCAGCCCTGGTAGAGGACTCCAAGAGACCCAGTACTTC; CDR3 protein: CASSPGRGLQETQYF
clone size: NA; J gene: TRBJ2-3; V gene: TRBV29-1; D gene: NA; CDR3 DNA: TGCAGCGTAGAGACTAACACAGATACGCAGTATTTT; CDR3 protein: CSVETNTDTQYF
clone size: NA; J gene: TRBJ1-4; V gene: TRBV7-9; D gene: TRBD1; CDR3 DNA: TGTGCCAGCAGCCAACCGGAACAGGGGGAAAAACTGTTTTTT; CDR3 protein: CASSQPEQGEKLFF
clone size: NA; J gene: TRBJ2-5; V gene: TRBV11-3; D gene: NA; CDR3 DNA: TGTGCCAGCAGCCCCGGGTGGGGGGCCGCGGAGAGAGAGACCCAGTACTTC; CDR3 protein: CASSPGWGAAERETQYF
clone size: medium-sized; J gene: TRBJ1-5; V gene: TRBV10-2; D gene: NA; CDR3 DNA: TGCGCCAGCAGTGACGCAGGTTATAGCAATCAGCCCCAGCATTTT; CDR3 protein: CASSDAGYSNQPQHF
clone size: NA; J gene: TRBJ2-5; V gene: TRBV6-1; D gene: TRBD2; CDR3 DNA: TGTGCCAGCAGTAAGCGGGGGGGCCGGGAGACCCAGTACTTC; CDR3 protein: CASSKRGGRETQYF
clone size: NA; J gene: TRBJ1-2; V gene: TRBV2; D gene: NA; CDR3 DNA: TGTGCCAGCAGTGAACAGGTTACGTGGGGCTACACCTTC; CDR3 protein: CASSEQVTWGYTF
clone size: NA; J gene: TRBJ1-2; V gene: TRBV6-5; D gene: NA; CDR3 DNA: TGTGCCAGCAGCCGACCGTGGGGCGCAGGCTATGGCTACACCTTC; CDR3 protein: CASSRPWGAGYGYTF
clone size: NA; J gene: TRBJ1-5; V gene: TRBV6-1; D gene: NA; CDR3 DNA: TGTGCCAGCAGTGAATTGTACAGGGACAATCAGCCCCAGCATTTT; CDR3 protein: CASSELYRDNQPQHF
clone size: NA; J gene: TRBJ1-6; V gene: TRBV7-9; D gene: TRBD1; CDR3 DNA: TGTGCCAGCAGCTCGGGACAGGGGAGCTATAATTCACCCCTCCACTTT; CDR3 protein: CASSSGQGSYNSPLHF
clone size: NA; J gene: TRBJ2-7; V gene: TRBV7-2; D gene: TRBD1; CDR3 DNA: TGTGCCAGCAGCCAACTGACAGGGAGCTCCTACGAGCAGTACTTC; CDR3 protein: CASSQLTGSSYEQYF